This T cell receptor beta chain originates from a study of blood T cell repertoires in COVID-19. The overall study: COVID-19 samples collected from the United States, Italy and Spain covered acute and convalescent phases. In each case, the material was cDNA or gDNA derived from T cells, B-cell-depleted T cells, or PBMCs.

As originally analysed: Reference gene primer amplification in the assay estimated nucleated cell counts. The method was immunoSEQ multiplex PCR; TCRdb's version includes in-frame clones alone and lacks a portion of them. The D gene and trimming were derived from the DNA, and the V and J assignments and clone size from that table. The sample lists some 33,000 clones, roughly 91% occurring once. After removal of 2 bases from V and 8 bases from J, the junction contained 5 bases not matched to a gene. The CDR3 sequence is 14 residues long. Germline-derived CDR1 and CDR2 are SGHRS and YFSETQ. The chain employs TRBV5-1 and TRBJ1-4, with TRBD1 identical over 8 bases. Sequencing was carried out using peripheral blood. This clonotype was sampled from a man between 65 and 85 years old with active or convalescent COVID-19. The CDR3 sequence: CASSFQGAGEKLFF. In DNA, the CDR3 is TGCGCCAGCAGCTTTCAGGGGGCGGGAGAAAAACTGTTTTTT.